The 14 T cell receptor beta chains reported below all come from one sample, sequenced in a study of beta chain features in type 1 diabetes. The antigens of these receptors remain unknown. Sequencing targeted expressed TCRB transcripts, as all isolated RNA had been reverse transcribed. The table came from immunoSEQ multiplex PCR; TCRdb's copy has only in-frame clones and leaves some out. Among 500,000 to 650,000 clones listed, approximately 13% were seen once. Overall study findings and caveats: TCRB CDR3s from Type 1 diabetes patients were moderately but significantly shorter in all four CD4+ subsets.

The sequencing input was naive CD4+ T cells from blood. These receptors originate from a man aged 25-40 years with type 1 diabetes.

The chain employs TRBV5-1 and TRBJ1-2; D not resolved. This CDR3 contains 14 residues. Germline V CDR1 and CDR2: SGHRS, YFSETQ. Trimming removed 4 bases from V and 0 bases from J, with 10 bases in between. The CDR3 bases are TGCGCCAGCAGCATCGGGTCCGCTAACTATGGCTACACCTTC. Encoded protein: CASSIGSANYGYTF.

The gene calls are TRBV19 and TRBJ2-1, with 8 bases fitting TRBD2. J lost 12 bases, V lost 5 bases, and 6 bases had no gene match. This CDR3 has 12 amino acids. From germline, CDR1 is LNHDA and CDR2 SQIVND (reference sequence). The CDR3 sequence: CASSQTAGGQFF. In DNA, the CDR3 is TGTGCCAGTAGTCAGACTGCGGGGGGGCAGTTCTTC.

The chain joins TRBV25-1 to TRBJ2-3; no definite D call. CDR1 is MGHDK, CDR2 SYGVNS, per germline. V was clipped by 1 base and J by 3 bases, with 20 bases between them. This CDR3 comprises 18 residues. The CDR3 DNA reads TGTGCCAGCAGTGAATCTTCGGGTCTGCTTGGGGTGACAGATACGCAGTATTTT. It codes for CASSESSGLLGVTDTQYF.

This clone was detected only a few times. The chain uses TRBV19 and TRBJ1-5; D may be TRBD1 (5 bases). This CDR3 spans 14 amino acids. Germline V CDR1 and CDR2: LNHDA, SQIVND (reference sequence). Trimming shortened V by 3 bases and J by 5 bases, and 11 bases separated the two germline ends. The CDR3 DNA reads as TGTGCCAGTAGTATGCGGGGCCCTGATCAGCCCCAGCATTTT. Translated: CASSMRGPDQPQHF.

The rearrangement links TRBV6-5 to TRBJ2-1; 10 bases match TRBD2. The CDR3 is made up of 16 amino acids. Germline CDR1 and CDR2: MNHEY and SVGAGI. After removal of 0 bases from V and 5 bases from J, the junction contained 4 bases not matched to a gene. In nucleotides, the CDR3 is TGTGCCAGCAGTTACTCAACTAGCGGGGCCAACAATGAGCAGTTCTTC. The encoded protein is CASSYSTSGANNEQFF.

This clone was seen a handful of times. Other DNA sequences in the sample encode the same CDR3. The DNA for the CDR3 is TGTGCCAGCAGCGTAGCGGGGGCCCGAACAGATACGCAGTATTTT. Translated, it gives CASSVAGARTDTQYF. This rearrangement joins TRBV9 to TRBJ2-3; D possibly uses TRBD1 or TRBD2 (6 bases each). The CDR3 is 15 residues long. Deletions cut 0 bases from V and 3 bases from J, with 11 bases between. CDR1 is SGDLS, CDR2 YYNGEE, per germline.

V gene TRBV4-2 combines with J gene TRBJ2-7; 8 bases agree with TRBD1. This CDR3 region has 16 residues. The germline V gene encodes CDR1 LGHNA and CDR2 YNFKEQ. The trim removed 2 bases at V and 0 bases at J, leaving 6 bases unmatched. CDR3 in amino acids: CASSQPAGGFSYEQYF. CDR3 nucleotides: TGTGCCAGCAGCCAACCCGCAGGGGGCTTCTCCTACGAGCAGTACTTC.

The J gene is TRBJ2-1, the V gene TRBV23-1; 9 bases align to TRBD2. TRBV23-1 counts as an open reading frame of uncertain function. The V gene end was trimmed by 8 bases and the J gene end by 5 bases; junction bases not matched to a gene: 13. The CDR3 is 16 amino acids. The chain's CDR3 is CASSPGSGGPHNEQFF. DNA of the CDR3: TGCGCCAGCTCCCCAGGGAGCGGGGGGCCGCACAATGAGCAGTTCTTC.

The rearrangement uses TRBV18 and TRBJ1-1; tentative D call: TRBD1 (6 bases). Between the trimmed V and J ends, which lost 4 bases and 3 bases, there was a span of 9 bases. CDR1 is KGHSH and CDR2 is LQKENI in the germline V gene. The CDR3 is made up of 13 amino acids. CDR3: CASSQQGDTEAFF. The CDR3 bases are TGTGCCAGCTCACAACAGGGAGACACTGAAGCTTTCTTT.

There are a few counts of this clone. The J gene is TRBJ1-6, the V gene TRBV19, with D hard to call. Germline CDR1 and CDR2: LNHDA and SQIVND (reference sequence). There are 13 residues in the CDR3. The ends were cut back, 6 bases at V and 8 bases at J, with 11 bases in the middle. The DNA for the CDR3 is TGTGCCAGTAGCCACGGACGGGATTCACCCCTCCACTTT. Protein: CASSHGRDSPLHF.

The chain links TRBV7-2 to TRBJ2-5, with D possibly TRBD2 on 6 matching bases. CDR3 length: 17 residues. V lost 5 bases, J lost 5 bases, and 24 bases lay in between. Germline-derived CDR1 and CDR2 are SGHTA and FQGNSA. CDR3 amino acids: CASSPAAGNPGSETQYF. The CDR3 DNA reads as TGTGCCAGCAGCCCCGCCGCGGGGAACCCGGGTTCGGAGACCCAGTACTTC.

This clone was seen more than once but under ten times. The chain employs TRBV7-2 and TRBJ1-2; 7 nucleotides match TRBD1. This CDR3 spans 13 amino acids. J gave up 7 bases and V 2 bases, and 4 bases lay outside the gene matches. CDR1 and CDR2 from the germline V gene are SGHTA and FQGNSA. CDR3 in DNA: TGTGCCAGCAGCTTACCGACAGGGTTTGGCTACACCTTC. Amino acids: CASSLPTGFGYTF.

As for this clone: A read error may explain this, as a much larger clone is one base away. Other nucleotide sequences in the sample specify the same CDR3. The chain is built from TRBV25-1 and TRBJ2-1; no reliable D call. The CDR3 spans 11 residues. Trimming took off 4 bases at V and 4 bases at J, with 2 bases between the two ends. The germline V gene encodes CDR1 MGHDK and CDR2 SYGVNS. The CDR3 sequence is CASSGYNEQFF. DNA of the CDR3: TGTGCCAGCAGTGGTTACAATGAGCAGTTCTTC.

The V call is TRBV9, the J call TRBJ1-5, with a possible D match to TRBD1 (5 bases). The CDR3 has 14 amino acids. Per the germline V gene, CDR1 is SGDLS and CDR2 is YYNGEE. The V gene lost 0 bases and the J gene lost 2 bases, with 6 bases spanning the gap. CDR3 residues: CASSVVRGNQPQHF. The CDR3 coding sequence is TGTGCCAGCAGCGTAGTCAGGGGCAATCAGCCCCAGCATTTT.